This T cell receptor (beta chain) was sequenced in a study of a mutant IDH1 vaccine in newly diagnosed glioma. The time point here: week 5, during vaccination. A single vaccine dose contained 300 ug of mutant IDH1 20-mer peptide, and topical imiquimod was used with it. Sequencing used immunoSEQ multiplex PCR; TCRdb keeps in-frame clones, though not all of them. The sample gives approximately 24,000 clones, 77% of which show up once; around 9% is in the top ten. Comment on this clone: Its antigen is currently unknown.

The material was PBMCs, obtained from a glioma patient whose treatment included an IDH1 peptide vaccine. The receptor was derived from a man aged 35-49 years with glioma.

CDR3 nucleotides: TGTGCCAGCAGCCTTACAGGGAGTAATTCACCCCTCCACTTT. Translation gives CASSLTGSNSPLHF. The chain uses TRBV4-2 and TRBJ1-6; D is possibly TRBD1 (6 bases). The V gene's germline CDR1 is LGHNA and CDR2 YNFKEQ. Trimming removed 4 bases at V and 6 bases at J, with 10 bases between. This CDR3 has 14 residues.